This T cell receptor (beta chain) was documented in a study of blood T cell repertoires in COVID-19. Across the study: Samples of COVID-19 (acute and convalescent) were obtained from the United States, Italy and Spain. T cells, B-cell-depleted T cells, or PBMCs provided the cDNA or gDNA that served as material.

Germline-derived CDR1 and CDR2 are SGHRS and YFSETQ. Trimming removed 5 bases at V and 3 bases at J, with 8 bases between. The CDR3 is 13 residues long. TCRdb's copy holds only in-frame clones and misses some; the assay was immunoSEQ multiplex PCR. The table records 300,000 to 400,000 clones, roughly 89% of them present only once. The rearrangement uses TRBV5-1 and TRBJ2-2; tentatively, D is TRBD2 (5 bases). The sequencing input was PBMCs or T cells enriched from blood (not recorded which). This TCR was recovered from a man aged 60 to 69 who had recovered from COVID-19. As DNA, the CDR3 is TGCGCCAGCAGAAGCGGCGACACCGGGGAGCTGTTTTTT. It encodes CASRSGDTGELFF.